This TCR beta chain appears in the sequencing data of a study of blood T cell repertoires in COVID-19. The data were produced by immunoSEQ multiplex PCR, yet TCRdb's version contains in-frame clones alone and is incomplete. The sample lists approximately 300,000 clones; roughly 90% were seen once. The table lists this clone with a count of one. The specimen sequenced was PBMCs or T cells enriched from blood (not recorded which). The clonotype was recovered from a man aged 55 to 70 who had recovered from COVID-19.

Here the CDR3 reads CASSQQSFEAYEQYF. In nucleotides, the CDR3 is TGCGCCAGCAGCCAGCAGTCCTTTGAAGCCTACGAGCAGTACTTC. V gene TRBV4-1 combines with J gene TRBJ2-7; D not certain. This CDR3 is 15 amino acids long. V lost 3 bases and J lost 2, with 14 bases in between. In germline, CDR1 is MGHRA, CDR2 YSYEKL.